The 13 T cell receptor beta chains reported below all come from one sample, sequenced in a study of blood T cell repertoires in COVID-19. The method was immunoSEQ multiplex PCR; TCRdb's version includes in-frame clones alone and lacks a portion of them. The sample gives tens of thousands of clones, roughly 80% of which show up once; roughly a tenth is in the top ten. Sequencing was done on a sample of peripheral blood. All receptors derive from a man of 80 years or more with COVID-19, enrolled during active disease.

The chain uses TRBV2 and TRBJ2-3, with 14 positions matching TRBD2. J gave up 4 bases and V 3 bases, and 3 bases lay outside the gene matches. Looked up from germline, CDR1 is SNHLY and CDR2 is FYNNEI. The CDR3 covers 16 residues. CDR3: CASSEGLAGAADTQYF. The CDR3, as DNA: TGTGCCAGCAGTGAGGGACTAGCGGGAGCGGCAGATACGCAGTATTTT.

In regard to this clone: Other nucleotide sequences in the sample specify the same CDR3. The J gene is TRBJ1-6, the V gene TRBV18; 7 bases agree with TRBD1. Germline-derived CDR1 and CDR2 are KGHSH and LQKENI. This CDR3 has 15 residues. V lost 3 bases and J lost 7; bases outside the gene matches: 6. The CDR3 nucleotides read TGTGCCAGCTCACCCGGGACAGCGTCAAATTCACCCCTCCACTTT. This gives the protein CASSPGTASNSPLHF.

This chain connects TRBV5-1 to TRBJ1-6, with D hard to call. The V gene's germline CDR1 is SGHRS and CDR2 YFSETQ. The CDR3 runs 14 residues. V was cut by 5 bases and J by 7 bases, with 13 bases left in between. This CDR3 is CASRAQTGNSPLHF. Written as DNA, the CDR3 is TGCGCCAGCAGGGCCCAGACGGGAAATTCACCCCTCCACTTT.

The gene calls are TRBV18 and TRBJ1-6, with 7 bases matching TRBD1. CDR1 is KGHSH, CDR2 LQKENI, per germline. V lost 2 bases, J lost 7 bases, and 5 bases stayed unmatched. The CDR3 sequence is 15 residues long. CDR3 protein: CASSPSTGVNSPLHF. The CDR3 nucleotides read TGTGCCAGCTCACCATCAACAGGGGTCAATTCACCCCTCCACTTT.

The chain is built from TRBV14 and TRBJ1-1; possibly TRBD1 for D (6 bases). V lost 1 base and J 0 bases, leaving 9 bases between the germline ends. There are 15 residues in the CDR3. Germline CDR1 SGHDN, CDR2 FVKESK. Here the CDR3 DNA reads TGTGCCAGCAGCCAAGTGGGGGCAGTGAACACTGAAGCTTTCTTT. Its protein is CASSQVGAVNTEAFF.

This chain joins TRBV2 and TRBJ1-6, with a tentative D call TRBD1 (6 bases). CDR1 and CDR2 (germline): SNHLY, FYNNEI. V lost 7 bases to trimming and J lost 6 bases, with 16 bases between them. CDR3 size: 15 residues. As DNA, the CDR3 is TGTGCCAGCATGGGGCAAGGACAGAGTAATTCACCCCTCCACTTT. It translates to CASMGQGQSNSPLHF.

The chain combines TRBV3-1 (or the pseudogene TRBV3-2) with TRBJ2-3; TRBD1 matches 9 bases. J was trimmed by 3 bases and V by 2 bases; bases with no gene match: 3. Germline V gives CDR1 LGHDT, CDR2 YNNKEL (reference sequence). The CDR3 totals 15 residues. The CDR3 bases are TGTGCCAGCAGCCAAAGGGGACAGGGAACAGATACGCAGTATTTT. Translation: CASSQRGQGTDTQYF.

The gene calls are TRBV7-2 and TRBJ1-4, with TRBD1 as a possible D gene (5 bases). Trimming took off 1 base at V and 12 bases at J, with 12 bases between the two ends. Germline V CDR1 and CDR2: SGHTA, FQGNSA. The CDR3 length is 13 residues. CDR3 region: CASSLVFREELFF. The CDR3, as DNA: TGTGCCAGCAGCTTAGTTTTCAGGGAAGAACTGTTTTTT.

This clone was counted once. The chain combines TRBV6-2 or TRBV6-3 with TRBJ1-2, with D hard to call. The CDR3 is made up of 15 amino acids. Germline loops: CDR1 MNHEY, CDR2 SVGEGT. Trimming cost V 6 bases and J 7 bases, with 21 bases left between them. CDR3 loop: CASSLYRSGLGGYTF. The CDR3 nucleotides read TGTGCCAGCAGCCTTTATCGGTCGGGATTGGGTGGCTACACCTTC.

The chain joins TRBV27 to TRBJ1-2; 9 bases are shared with TRBD1. Looked up from germline, CDR1 is MNHEY and CDR2 is SMNVEV (reference sequence). V lost 2 bases, J lost 7 bases, and 5 bases stayed unmatched. This CDR3 has 14 amino acids. CDR3 protein: CASSLGGQGGGYTF. The DNA of the CDR3 is TGTGCCAGCAGTTTAGGGGGACAGGGAGGTGGCTACACCTTC.

Only one count was recorded for this clone. The V call is TRBV2, the J call TRBJ1-3, with D perhaps TRBD1 (5 bases). Trimming took 6 bases from V and 2 from J, leaving 14 bases between them. CDR1 and CDR2 (germline): SNHLY, FYNNEI. CDR3 size: 15 residues. CDR3 protein: CASRPREMAGNTIYF. The CDR3 bases are TGTGCCAGCAGGCCCAGGGAAATGGCTGGAAACACCATATATTTT.

The chain links TRBV10-3 to TRBJ1-1, with D possibly TRBD1 on 6 matching bases. Germline CDR1 and CDR2: ENHRY and SYGVKD. V dropped 6 bases and J dropped 0 bases, with 20 bases sitting between them. This CDR3 comprises 17 residues. The CDR3 DNA sequence: TGTGCCATCAGGGCTCCACAGGGTGGGGTCTTGAACACTGAAGCTTTCTTT. It is translated as CAIRAPQGGVLNTEAFF.

The chain employs TRBV28 and TRBJ2-1; 10 bases are a match to TRBD2. This CDR3 spans 16 amino acids. From germline, CDR1 is MDHEN and CDR2 SYDVKM. V was clipped by 6 bases and J by 4 bases; unmatched bases: 9. CDR3 sequence: CASRSESGGAYNEQFF. In nucleotides, the CDR3 is TGTGCCAGCAGGTCGGAAAGCGGGGGGGCTTACAATGAGCAGTTCTTC.